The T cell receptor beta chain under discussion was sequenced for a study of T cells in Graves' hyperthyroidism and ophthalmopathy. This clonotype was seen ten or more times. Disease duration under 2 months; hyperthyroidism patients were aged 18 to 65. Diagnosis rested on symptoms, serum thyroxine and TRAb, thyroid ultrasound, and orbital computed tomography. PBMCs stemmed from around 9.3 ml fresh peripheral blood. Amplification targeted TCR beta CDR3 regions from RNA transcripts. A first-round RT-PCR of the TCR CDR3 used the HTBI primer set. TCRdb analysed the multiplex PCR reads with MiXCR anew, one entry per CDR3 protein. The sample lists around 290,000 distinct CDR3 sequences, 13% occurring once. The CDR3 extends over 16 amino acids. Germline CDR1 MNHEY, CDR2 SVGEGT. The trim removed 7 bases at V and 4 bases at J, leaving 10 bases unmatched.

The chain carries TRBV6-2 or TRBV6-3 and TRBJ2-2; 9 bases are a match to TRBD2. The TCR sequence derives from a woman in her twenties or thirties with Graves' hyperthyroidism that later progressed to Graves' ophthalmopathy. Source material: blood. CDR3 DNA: TGTGCCAGCAAACTAACGGGACTAGCTGGCACCGGGGAGCTGTTTTTT. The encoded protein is CASKLTGLAGTGELFF.